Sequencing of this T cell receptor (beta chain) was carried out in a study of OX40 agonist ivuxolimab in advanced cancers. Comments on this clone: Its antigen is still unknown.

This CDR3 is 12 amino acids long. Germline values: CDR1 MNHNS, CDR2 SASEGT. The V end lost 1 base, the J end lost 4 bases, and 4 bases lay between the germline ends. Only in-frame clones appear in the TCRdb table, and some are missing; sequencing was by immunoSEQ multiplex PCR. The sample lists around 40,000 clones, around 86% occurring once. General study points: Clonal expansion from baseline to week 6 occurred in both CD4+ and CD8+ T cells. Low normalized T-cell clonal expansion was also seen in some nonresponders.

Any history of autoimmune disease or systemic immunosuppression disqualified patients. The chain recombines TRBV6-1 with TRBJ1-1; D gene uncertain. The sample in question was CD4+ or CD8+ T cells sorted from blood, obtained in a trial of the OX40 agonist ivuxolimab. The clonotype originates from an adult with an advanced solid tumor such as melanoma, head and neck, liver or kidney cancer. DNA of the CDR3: TGTGCCAGCAGTGAAGGGGGCACTGAAGCTTTCTTT. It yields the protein CASSEGGTEAFF.